This T cell receptor (beta chain) derives from a study of shared clonotypes between healthy human individuals. Study in general: The plates for each donor numbered three CD4 naive, three CD4 memory, two CD8 naive and one CD8 memory. General study findings and limits: A small donor pool kept down the genetic and exposure-history diversity that was represented. Clonotypes shared by all four sorted-subset donors had higher generation probabilities than non-shared clonotypes.

The CDR3 length is 14 residues. Trimming cost V 0 bases and J 6 bases; bases outside gene matches: 3. Germline V gives CDR1 MNHEY, CDR2 SVGAGI. In regard to this clone: The antigen remains undetermined.

TCRdb's table, derived via immunoSEQ multiplex PCR, lists solely in-frame clones and lacks some. The sample contains around 550,000 clones, roughly 95% of which appear only once. J is TRBJ2-7 and V is TRBV6-5; TRBD2 matches 9 bases. The receptor comes from a woman in her twenties or thirties in good health. Sequenced input: naive CD4+ T cells sorted from blood. As to subset: CD45RA+ positively selected. This chain's CDR3 is CASSYSASGIEQYF. The CDR3 region has the DNA TGTGCCAGCAGTTACTCTGCTAGCGGGATCGAGCAGTACTTC.